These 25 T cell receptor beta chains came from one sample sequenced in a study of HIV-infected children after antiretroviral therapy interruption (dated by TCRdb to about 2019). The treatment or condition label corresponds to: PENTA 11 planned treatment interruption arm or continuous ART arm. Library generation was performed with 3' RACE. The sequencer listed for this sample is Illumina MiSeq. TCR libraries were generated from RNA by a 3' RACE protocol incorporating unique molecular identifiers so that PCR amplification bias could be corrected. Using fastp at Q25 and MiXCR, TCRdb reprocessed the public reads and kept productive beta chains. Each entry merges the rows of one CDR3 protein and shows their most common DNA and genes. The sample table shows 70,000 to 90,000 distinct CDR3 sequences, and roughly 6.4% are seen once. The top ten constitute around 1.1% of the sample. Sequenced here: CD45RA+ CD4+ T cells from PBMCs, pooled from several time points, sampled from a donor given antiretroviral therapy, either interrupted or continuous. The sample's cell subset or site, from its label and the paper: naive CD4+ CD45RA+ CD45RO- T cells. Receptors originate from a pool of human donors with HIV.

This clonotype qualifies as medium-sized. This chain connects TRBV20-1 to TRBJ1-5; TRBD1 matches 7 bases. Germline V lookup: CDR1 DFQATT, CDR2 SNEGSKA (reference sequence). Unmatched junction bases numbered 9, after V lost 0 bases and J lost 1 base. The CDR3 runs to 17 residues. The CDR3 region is CSARDLIGTASNQPQHF. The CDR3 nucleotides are TGCAGTGCTAGAGATCTAATAGGGACAGCGAGCAATCAGCCCCAGCATTTT.

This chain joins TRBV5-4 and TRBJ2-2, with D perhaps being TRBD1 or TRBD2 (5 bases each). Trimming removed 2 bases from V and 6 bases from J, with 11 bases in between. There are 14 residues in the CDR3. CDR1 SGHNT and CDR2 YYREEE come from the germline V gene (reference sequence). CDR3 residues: CASSLNGDAGELFF. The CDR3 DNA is TGTGCCAGCAGCTTAAACGGGGACGCCGGGGAGCTGTTTTTT.

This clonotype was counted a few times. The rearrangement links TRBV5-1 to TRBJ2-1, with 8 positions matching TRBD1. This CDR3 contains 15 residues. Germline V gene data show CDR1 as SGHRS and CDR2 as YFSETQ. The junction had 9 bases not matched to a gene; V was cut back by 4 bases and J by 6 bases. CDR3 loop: CASSPPTGQVNEQFF. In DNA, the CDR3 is TGCGCCAGCAGCCCACCCACGGGACAGGTCAATGAGCAGTTCTTC.

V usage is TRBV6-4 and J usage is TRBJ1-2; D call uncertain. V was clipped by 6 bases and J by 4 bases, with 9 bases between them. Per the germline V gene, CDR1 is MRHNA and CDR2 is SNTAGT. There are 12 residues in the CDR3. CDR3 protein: CASRVTGYGYTF. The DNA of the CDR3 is TGTGCCAGCAGGGTGACGGGCTATGGCTACACCTTC.

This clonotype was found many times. The CDR3 region has the DNA TGTGCCAGTAGTATAGATGCTGGGAATGAGCAGTTCTTC. This gives the protein CASSIDAGNEQFF. The rearrangement links TRBV19 to TRBJ2-1; D is undetermined. CDR3 length: 13 amino acids. The germline V gene encodes CDR1 LNHDA and CDR2 SQIVND (reference sequence). The V end was cut by 0 bases, the J end by 7 bases, with 7 bases between.

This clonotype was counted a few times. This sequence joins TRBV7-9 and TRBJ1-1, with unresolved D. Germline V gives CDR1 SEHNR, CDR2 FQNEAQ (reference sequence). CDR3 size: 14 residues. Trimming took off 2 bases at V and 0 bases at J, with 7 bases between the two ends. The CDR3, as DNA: TGTGCCAGCAGCTTAACGATAGTGAACACTGAAGCTTTCTTT. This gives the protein CASSLTIVNTEAFF.

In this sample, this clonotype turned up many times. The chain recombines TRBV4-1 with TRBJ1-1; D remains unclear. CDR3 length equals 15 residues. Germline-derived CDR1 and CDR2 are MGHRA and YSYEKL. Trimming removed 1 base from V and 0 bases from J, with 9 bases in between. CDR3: CASSQGNTMNTEAFF. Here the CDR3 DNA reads TGCGCCAGCAGCCAAGGGAATACAATGAACACTGAAGCTTTCTTT.

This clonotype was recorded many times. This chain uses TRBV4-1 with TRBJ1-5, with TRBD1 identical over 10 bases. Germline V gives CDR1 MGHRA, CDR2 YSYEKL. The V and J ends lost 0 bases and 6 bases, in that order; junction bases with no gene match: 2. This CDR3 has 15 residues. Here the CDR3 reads CASSQEGQGSQPQHF. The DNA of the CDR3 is TGCGCCAGCAGCCAAGAGGGACAGGGGAGTCAGCCCCAGCATTTT.

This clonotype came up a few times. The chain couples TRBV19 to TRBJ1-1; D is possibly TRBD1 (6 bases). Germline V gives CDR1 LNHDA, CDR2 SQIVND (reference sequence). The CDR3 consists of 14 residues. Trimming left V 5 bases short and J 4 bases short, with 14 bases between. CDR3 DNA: TGTGCCAGTAGTGCTAGGGAAGGGGGCACTGAAGCTTTCTTT. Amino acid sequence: CASSAREGGTEAFF.

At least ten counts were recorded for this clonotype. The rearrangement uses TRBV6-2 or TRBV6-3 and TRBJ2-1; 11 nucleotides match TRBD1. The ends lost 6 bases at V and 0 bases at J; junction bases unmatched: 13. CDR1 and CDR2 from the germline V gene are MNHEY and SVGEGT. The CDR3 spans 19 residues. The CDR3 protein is CASRGQGGIWSGSYNEQFF. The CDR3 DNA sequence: TGTGCCAGCAGGGGACAGGGGGGGATCTGGTCTGGCTCCTACAATGAGCAGTTCTTC.

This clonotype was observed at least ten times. CDR3 DNA: TGTGCCAGCAGCTCAACCGACAGGGGGAGTTCAAATGAGCAGTTCTTC. This sequence encodes CASSSTDRGSSNEQFF. The chain carries TRBV7-8 and TRBJ2-1; 9 bases are a match to TRBD1. Losses at the gene ends were 4 bases for V and 7 bases for J; bases not matched to a gene: 11. CDR3 length: 16 amino acids. The germline V gene has CDR1 SGHVS and CDR2 FQNEAQ.

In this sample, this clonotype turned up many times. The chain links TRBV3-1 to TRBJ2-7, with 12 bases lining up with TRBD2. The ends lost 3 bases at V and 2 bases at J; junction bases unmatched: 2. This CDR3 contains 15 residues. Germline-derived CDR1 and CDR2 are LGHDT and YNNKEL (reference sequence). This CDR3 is CASSHLAGGTYEQYF. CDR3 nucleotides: TGTGCCAGCAGCCACCTAGCGGGGGGGACCTACGAGCAGTACTTC.

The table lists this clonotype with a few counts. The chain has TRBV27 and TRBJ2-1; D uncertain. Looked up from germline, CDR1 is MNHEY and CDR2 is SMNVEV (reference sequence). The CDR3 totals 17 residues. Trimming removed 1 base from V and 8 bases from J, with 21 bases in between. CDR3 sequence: CASSLFGPHGRLDEQFF. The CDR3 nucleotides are TGTGCCAGCAGTTTATTTGGCCCACACGGTAGGTTAGATGAGCAGTTCTTC.

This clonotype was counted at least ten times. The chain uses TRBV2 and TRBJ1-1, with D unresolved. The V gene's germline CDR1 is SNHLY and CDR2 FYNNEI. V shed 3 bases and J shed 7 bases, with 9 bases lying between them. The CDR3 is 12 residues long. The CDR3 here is CASSERWSEAFF. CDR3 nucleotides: TGTGCCAGCAGTGAGAGGTGGAGTGAAGCTTTCTTT. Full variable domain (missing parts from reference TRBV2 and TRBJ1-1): EPEVTQTPSHQVTQMGQEVILRCVPISNHLYFYWYRQILGQKVEFLVSFYNNEISEKSEIFDDQFSVERPDGSNFTLKIRSTKLEDSAMYFCASSERWSEAFFGQGTRLTVV.

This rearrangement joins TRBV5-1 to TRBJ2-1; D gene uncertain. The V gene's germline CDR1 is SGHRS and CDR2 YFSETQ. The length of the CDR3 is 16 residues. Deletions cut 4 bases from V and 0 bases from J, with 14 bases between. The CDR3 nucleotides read TGCGCCAGCAGCCCGGACCACTTTGTCTCCTACAATGAGCAGTTCTTC. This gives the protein CASSPDHFVSYNEQFF. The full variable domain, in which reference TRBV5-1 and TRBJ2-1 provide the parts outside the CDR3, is KAGVTQTPRYLIKTRGQQVTLSCSPISGHRSVSWYQQTPGQGLQFLFEYFSETQRNKGNFPGRFSGRQFSNSRSEMNVSTLELGDSALYLCASSPDHFVSYNEQFFGPGTRLTVL.

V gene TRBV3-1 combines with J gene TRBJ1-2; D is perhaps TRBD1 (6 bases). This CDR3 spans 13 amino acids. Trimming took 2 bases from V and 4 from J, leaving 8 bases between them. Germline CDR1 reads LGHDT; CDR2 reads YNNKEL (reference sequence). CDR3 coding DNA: TGTGCCAGCAGCCAAAACAGGGCCTATGGCTACACCTTC. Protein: CASSQNRAYGYTF.

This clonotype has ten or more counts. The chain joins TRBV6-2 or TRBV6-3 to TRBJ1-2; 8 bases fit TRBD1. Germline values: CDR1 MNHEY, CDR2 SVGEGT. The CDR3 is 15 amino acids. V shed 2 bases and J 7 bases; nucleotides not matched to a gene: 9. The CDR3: CASSYLGQGQGGYTF. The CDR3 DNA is TGTGCCAGCAGTTACCTCGGACAGGGCCAAGGTGGCTACACCTTC.

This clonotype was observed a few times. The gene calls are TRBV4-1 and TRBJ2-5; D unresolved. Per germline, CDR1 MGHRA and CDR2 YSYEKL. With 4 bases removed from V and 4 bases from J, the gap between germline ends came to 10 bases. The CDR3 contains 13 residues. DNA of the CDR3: TGCGCCAGCAGCCCCTCCCCCCGAGAGACCCAGTACTTC. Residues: CASSPSPRETQYF.

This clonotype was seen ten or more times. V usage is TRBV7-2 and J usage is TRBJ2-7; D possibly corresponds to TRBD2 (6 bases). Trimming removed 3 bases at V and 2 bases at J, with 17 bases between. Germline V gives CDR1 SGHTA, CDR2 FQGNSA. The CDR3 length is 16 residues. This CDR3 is CASSFTAGQGTYEQYF. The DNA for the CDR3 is TGTGCCAGCAGCTTCACCGCGGGGCAGGGCACCTACGAGCAGTACTTC.

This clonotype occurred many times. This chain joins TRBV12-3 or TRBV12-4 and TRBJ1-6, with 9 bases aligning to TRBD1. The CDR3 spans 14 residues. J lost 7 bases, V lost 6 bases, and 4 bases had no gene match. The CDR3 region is CASRTGTGNSPLHF. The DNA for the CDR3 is TGTGCCAGCAGGACCGGGACAGGGAATTCACCCCTCCACTTT.

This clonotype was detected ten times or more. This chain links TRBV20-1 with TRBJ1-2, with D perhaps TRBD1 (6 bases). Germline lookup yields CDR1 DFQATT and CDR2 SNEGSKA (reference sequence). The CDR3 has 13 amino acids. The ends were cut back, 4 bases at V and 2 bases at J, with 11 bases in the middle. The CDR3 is CSATHRVNYGYTF. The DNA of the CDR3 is TGCAGTGCTACACACAGGGTAAACTATGGCTACACCTTC.

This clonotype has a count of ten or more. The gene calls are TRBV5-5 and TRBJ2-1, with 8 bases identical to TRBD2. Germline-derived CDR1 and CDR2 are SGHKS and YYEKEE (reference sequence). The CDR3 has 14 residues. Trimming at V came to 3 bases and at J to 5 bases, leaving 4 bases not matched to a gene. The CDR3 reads CASSSRAGDNEQFF. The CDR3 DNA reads TGTGCCAGCAGCTCCAGAGCGGGGGACAATGAGCAGTTCTTC.

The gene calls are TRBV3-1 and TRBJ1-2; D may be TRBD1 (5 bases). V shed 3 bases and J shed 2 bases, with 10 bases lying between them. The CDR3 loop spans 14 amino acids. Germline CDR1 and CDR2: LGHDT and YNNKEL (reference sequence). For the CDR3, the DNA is TGTGCCAGCAGCCAGGGACGGGGAAACTATGGCTACACCTTC. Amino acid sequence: CASSQGRGNYGYTF.

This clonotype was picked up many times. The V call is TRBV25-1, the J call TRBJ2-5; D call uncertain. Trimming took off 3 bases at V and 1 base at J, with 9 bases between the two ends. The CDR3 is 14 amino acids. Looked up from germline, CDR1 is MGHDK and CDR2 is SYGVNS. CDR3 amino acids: CASSDFPGQETQYF. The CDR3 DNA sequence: TGTGCCAGCAGTGACTTCCCCGGCCAAGAGACCCAGTACTTC. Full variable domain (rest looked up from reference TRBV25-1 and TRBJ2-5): EADIYQTPRYLVIGTGKKITLECSQTMGHDKMYWYQQDPGMELHLIHYSYGVNSTEKGDLSSESTVSRIRTEHFPLTLESARPSHTSQYLCASSDFPGQETQYFGPGTRLLVL.

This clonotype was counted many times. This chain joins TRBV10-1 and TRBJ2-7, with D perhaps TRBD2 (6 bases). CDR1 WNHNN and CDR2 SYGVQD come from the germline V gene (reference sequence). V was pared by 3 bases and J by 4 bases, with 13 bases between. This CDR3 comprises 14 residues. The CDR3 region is CASSDSAGTYEQYF. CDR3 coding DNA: TGCGCCAGCAGTGACTCCGCGGGAACGTACGAGCAGTACTTC.